This TCR beta chain is drawn from a study of T cell clones after liver transplantation. Overall study: Samples came from ITN030ST, which attempted immunosuppression withdrawal within 2 years of liver transplantation. HCV positivity affected three of eight recipients; the rest lacked autoimmune or viral indications.

Germline CDR1 is MDHEN and CDR2 is SYDVKM. The CDR3 consists of 15 residues. J was trimmed by 3 bases and V by 6 bases; bases with no gene match: 9. Data came from immunoSEQ multiplex PCR; TCRdb stores just in-frame clones and leaves some out. The sample includes under 20,000 clones, 80% to 90% of them seen just once. The clonotype originates from a human patient who received a liver transplant. Some T cells may originate from the graft donor. The genes are TRBV28 and TRBJ2-7, with 9 bases identical to TRBD1. This sample comprised CD8+ T cells from blood, obtained about 46 months after liver transplant. The CDR3 bases are TGTGCCAGCAGACCCGGACAGGGGAGTTTCTACGAGCAGTACTTC. It specifies CASRPGQGSFYEQYF.